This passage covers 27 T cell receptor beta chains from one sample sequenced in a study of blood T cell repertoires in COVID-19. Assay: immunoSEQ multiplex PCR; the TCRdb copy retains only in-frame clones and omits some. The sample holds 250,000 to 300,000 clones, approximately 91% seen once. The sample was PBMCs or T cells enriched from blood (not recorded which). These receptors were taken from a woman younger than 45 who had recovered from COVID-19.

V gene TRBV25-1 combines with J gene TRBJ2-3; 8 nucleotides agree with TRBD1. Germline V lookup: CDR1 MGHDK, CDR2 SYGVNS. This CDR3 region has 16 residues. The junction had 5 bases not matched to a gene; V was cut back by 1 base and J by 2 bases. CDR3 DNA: TGTGCCAGCAGTGAATCAGGGACAGGAAACACAGATACGCAGTATTTT. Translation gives CASSESGTGNTDTQYF.

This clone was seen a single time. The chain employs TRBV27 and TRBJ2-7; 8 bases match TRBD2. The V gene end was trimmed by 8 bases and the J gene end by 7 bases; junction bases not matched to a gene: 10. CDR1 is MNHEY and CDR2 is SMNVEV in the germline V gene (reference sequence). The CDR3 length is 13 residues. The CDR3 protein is CASGAGRGVEQYF. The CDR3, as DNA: TGTGCCAGCGGGGCGGGGCGGGGGGTTGAGCAGTACTTC.

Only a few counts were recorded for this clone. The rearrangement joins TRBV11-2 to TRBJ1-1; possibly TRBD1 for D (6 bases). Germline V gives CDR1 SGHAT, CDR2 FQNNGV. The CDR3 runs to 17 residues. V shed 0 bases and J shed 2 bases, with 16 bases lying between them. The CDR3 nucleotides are TGTGCCAGCAGCTTAGACGGGGTCTGGGGGCCAAACACTGAAGCTTTCTTT. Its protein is CASSLDGVWGPNTEAFF.

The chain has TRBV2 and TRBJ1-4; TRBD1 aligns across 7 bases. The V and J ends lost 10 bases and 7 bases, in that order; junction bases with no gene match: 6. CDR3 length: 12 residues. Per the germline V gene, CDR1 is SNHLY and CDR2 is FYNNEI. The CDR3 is CANSDRAEKLFF. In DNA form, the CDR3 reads TGTGCCAACTCTGACAGGGCTGAAAAACTGTTTTTT.

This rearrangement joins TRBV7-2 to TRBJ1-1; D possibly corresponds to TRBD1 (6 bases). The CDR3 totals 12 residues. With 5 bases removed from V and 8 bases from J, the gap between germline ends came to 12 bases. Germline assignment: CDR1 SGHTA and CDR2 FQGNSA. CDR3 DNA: TGTGCCAGCAGCCCCTCCACAGGGGAAGCTTTCTTT. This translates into CASSPSTGEAFF. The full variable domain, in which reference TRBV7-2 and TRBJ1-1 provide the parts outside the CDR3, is GAGVSQSPSNKVTEKGKDVELRCDPISGHTALYWYRQSLGQGLEFLIYFQGNSAPDKSGLPSDRFSAERTGGSVSTLTIQRTQQEDSAVYLCASSPSTGEAFFGQGTRLTVV.

The CDR3 loop reads CASSLSSSGTYEQYF. The CDR3 nucleotides are TGCGCCAGCAGCTTGTCGTCTAGCGGGACCTACGAGCAGTACTTC. The chain is built from TRBV5-1 and TRBJ2-7; 9 bases align to TRBD2. Per the germline V gene, CDR1 is SGHRS and CDR2 is YFSETQ. Trimming at V came to 1 base and at J to 2 bases, leaving 4 bases not matched to a gene. CDR3 size: 15 residues.

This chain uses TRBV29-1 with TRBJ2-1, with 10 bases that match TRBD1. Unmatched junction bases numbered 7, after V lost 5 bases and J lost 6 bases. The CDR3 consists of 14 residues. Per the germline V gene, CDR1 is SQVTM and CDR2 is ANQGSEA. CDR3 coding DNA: TGCAGCGTTTCCGGGACAGGGGCCCCCAATGAGCAGTTCTTC. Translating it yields CSVSGTGAPNEQFF.

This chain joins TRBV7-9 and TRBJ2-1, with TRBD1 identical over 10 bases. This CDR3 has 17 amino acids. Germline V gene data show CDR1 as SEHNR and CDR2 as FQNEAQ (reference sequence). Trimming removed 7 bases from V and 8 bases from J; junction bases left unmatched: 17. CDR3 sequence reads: CASIGSGGQGRWYEQFF. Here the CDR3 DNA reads TGTGCCAGCATAGGTTCCGGGGGACAGGGGCGGTGGTATGAGCAGTTCTTC.

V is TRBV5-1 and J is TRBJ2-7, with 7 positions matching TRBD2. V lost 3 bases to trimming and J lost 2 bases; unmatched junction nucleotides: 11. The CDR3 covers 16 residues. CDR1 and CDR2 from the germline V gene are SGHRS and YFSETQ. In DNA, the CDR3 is TGCGCCAGCAGCTCCTTACTAGCGTTTTTTACCTACGAGCAGTACTTC. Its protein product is CASSSLLAFFTYEQYF. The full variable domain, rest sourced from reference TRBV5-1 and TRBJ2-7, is KAGVTQTPRYLIKTRGQQVTLSCSPISGHRSVSWYQQTPGQGLQFLFEYFSETQRNKGNFPGRFSGRQFSNSRSEMNVSTLELGDSALYLCASSSLLAFFTYEQYFGPGTRLTVT.

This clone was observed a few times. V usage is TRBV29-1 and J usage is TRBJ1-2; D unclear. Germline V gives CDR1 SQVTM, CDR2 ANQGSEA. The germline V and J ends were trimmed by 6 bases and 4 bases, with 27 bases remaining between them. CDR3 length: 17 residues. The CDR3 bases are TGCAGCGTGCAGGAGGTGGCACCGGACCGCCTTTTCTATGGCTACACCTTC. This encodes CSVQEVAPDRLFYGYTF.

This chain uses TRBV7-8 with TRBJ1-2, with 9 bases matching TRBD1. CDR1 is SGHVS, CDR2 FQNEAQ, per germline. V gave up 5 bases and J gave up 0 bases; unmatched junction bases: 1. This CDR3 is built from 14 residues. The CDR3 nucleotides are TGTGCCAGCAGCCGGACAGGGGCTAACTATGGCTACACCTTC. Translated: CASSRTGANYGYTF.

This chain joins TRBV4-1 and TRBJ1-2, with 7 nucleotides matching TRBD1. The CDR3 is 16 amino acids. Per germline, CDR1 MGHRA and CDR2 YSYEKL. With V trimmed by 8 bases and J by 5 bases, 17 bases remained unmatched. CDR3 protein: CASLNIDRASPYGYTF. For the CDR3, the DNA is TGCGCCAGCTTGAACATCGACAGGGCGAGCCCTTATGGCTACACCTTC.

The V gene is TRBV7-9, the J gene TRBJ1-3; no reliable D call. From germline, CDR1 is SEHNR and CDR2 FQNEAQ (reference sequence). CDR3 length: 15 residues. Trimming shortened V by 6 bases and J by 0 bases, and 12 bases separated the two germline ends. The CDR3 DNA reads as TGTGCCAGCAGTTTTAACGGTTACTCTGGAAACACCATATATTTT. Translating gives CASSFNGYSGNTIYF.

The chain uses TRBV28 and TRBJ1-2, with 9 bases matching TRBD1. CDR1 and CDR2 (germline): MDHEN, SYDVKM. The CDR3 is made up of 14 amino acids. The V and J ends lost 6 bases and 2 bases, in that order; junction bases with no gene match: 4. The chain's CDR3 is CASRHTGGNYGYTF. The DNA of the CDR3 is TGTGCCAGCAGGCATACAGGGGGCAACTATGGCTACACCTTC.

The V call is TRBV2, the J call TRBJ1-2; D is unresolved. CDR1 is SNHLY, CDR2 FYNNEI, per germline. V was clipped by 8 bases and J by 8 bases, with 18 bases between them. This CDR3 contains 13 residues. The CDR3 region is CASSRTPDGGYTF. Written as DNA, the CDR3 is TGTGCCAGCTCCCGGACTCCTGATGGGGGCTACACCTTC.

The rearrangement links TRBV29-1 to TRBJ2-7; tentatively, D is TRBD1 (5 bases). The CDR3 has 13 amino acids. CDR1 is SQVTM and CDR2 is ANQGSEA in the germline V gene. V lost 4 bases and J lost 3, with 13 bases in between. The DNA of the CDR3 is TGCAGCGTTGCTGGGGCCATGGACTACGAGCAGTACTTC. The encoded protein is CSVAGAMDYEQYF.

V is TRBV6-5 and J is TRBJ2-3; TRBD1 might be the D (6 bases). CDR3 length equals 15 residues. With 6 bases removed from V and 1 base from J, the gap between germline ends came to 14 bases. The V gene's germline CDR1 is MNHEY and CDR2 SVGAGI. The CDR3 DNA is TGTGCCAGCAGCCCACAGGGCAGGGGCACAGATACGCAGTATTTT. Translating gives CASSPQGRGTDTQYF.

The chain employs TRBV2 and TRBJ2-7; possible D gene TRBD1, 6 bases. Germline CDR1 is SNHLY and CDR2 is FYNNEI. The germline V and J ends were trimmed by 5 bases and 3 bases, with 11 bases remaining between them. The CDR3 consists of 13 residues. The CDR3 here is CASSWDTSYEQYF. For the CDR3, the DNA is TGTGCCAGCAGTTGGGACACCAGCTACGAGCAGTACTTC.

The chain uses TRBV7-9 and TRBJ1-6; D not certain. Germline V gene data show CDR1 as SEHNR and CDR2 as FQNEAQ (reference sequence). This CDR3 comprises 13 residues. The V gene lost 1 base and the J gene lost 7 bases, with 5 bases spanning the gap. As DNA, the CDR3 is TGTGCCAGCAGCTTAGGCGGGAATTCACCCCTCCACTTT. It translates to CASSLGGNSPLHF.

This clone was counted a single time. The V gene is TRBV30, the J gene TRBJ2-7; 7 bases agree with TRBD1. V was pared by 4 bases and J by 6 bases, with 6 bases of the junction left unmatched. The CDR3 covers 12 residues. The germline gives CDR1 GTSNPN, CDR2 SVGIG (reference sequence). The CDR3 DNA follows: TGTGCCTGGACCACAGGGGCAGCCGAGCAGTACTTC. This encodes CAWTTGAAEQYF.

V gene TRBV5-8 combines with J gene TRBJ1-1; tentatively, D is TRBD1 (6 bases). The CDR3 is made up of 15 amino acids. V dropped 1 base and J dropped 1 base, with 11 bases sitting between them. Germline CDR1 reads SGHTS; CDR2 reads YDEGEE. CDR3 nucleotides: TGTGCCAGCAGCTTGCTGAGGGACAAGAACACTGAAGCTTTCTTT. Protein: CASSLLRDKNTEAFF.

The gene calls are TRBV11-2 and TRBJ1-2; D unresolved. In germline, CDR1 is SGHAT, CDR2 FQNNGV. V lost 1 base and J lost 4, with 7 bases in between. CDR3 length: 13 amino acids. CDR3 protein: CASSLAPSYGYTF. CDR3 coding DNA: TGTGCCAGCAGCTTAGCCCCGAGCTATGGCTACACCTTC. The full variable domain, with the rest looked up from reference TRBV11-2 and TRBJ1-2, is EAGVAQSPRYKIIEKRQSVAFWCNPISGHATLYWYQQILGQGPKLLIQFQNNGVVDDSQLPKDRFSAERLKGVDSTLKIQPAKLEDSAVYLCASSLAPSYGYTFGSGTRLTVV.

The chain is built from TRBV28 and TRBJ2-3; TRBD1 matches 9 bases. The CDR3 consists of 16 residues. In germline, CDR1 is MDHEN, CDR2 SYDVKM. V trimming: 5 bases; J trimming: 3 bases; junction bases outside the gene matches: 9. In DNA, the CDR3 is TGTGCCAGCAGTCCCCGGACAGGGGCGGGGACAGATACGCAGTATTTT. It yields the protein CASSPRTGAGTDTQYF.

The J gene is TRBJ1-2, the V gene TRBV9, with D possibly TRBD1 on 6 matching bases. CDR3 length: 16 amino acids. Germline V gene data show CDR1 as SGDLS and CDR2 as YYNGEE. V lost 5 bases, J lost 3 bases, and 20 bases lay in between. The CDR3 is CASRKGAGAGDYGYTF. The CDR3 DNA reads TGTGCCAGCAGGAAGGGCGCAGGGGCGGGGGACTATGGCTACACCTTC.

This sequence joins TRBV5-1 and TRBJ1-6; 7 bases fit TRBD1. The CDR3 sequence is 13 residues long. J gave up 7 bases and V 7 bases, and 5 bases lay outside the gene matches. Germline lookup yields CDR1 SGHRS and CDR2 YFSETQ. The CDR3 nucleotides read TGCGCCAGCCACACAGGGGAAAATTCACCCCTCCACTTT. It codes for CASHTGENSPLHF.

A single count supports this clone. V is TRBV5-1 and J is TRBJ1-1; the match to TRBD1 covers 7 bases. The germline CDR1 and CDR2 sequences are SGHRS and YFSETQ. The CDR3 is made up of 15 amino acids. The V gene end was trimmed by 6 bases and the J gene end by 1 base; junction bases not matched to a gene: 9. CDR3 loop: CASTSRGLGNTEAFF. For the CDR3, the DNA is TGCGCCAGCACCTCAAGGGGGCTTGGGAACACTGAAGCTTTCTTT. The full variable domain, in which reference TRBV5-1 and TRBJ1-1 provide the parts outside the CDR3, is KAGVTQTPRYLIKTRGQQVTLSCSPISGHRSVSWYQQTPGQGLQFLFEYFSETQRNKGNFPGRFSGRQFSNSRSEMNVSTLELGDSALYLCASTSRGLGNTEAFFGQGTRLTVV.

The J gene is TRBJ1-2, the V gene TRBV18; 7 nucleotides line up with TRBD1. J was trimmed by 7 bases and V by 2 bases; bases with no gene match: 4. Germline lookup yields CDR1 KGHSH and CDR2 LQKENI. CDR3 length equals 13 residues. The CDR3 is CASSPAGGGGYTF. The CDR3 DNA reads TGTGCCAGCTCACCAGCAGGGGGTGGTGGCTACACCTTC.